This entry features one TCR beta chain sequence. The CDR3 extends over 15 amino acids. The germline V gene encodes CDR1 SGHRS and CDR2 YFSETQ. V was pared by 0 bases and J by 2 bases, with 11 bases between. This sample stems from a study of blood T cell repertoires in COVID-19. Across the whole study: Acute-phase and convalescent COVID-19 samples originated in the United States, Italy and Spain. Sources were T cells, B-cell-depleted T cells, or PBMCs; the material itself was cDNA or gDNA.

Original methodology: Amplification of reference gene primers provided the estimated nucleated cell counts. Only in-frame clones appear in the TCRdb table, and some are missing; sequencing was by immunoSEQ multiplex PCR. V, J and clone size are taken as reported in that table, and D and trimming were inferred from the DNA itself. The table shows some 120,000 clones, with approximately 80% occurring only once. The chain combines TRBV5-1 with TRBJ1-2; D may be TRBD1 (5 bases). The sequencing input was peripheral blood. The sequence was collected from a man in his sixties or seventies with acute or convalescent COVID-19. The DNA of the CDR3 is TGCGCCAGCAGCTTGGCCCTGACAGCAAACTATGGCTACACCTTC. Its translation is CASSLALTANYGYTF.